The clone carrying this TCR beta chain has ten or more counts. A junction boundary mismatches the germline segment, possibly from a read error. TCRdb itself ran the RT-PCR reads through MiXCR, one entry per CDR3 protein. The table includes about 680,000 distinct CDR3 sequences, 13% to 15% detected once. The source material was memory CD4+ T cells from blood. This clonotype originated in a female donor in good health, serving as a healthy control.

The CDR3 DNA is TGTGCCAGCAGCTTAGGACAAACCGGGGAGCTGTTTTTT. The encoded protein is CASSLGQTGELFF. The V call is TRBV5-1, the J call TRBJ2-2; D is possibly TRBD1 (5 bases). CDR1 SGHRS and CDR2 YFSETQ come from the germline V gene. CDR3 size: 13 residues.